A single T cell receptor beta chain is shown here with its context. Its antigen is currently unknown. The source of the sample is a study of T cell repertoires in cytomegalovirus infection. Study as a whole: Based on public TCR beta signatures, there were indications of CMV infection and of a matching HLA type.

TCRdb redid the calling of the reads with MiXCR, one entry per CDR3 protein. Of 640,000 or so distinct CDR3 sequences listed, about 30% were seen once; the top ten hold 15% to 20%. With V trimmed by 8 bases and J by 1 base, 4 bases remained unmatched. Germline V CDR1 and CDR2: SNHLY, FYNNEI. This CDR3 is built from 15 residues. The TCR was taken from a human donor in good health (CMV status not recorded). Some clones in this sample may be carry-over from other donors' samples. The V call is TRBV2, the J call TRBJ2-1, with 11 bases aligning to TRBD2. Material: cultured PBMCs, obtained from culture after CMV antigen stimulation. The CDR3 bases are TGTGCCAGCGGGGGGACTAGCGGTTCCTACAATGAGCAGTTCTTC. It specifies CASGGTSGSYNEQFF.